Below, 21 T cell receptor beta chains from the same sample are listed, as sequenced in a study of blood T cell repertoires in COVID-19 (dated by TCRdb to 2018 to 2020). The library came from the immunoSEQ multiplex PCR assay. Imported from immuneACCESS, the table was reduced by TCRdb to in-frame sequences with V and J called. These copies leave out some clones; in studies compared against another copy, an unresolved V gene accounts for under half, and the cause of the remainder is not known. The sample has 110,000 to 150,000 clones on record, roughly nine tenths of them singletons. Together, the top ten hold less than 4% of the sample. The sequencing sample was made of peripheral blood. These receptors were collected from a woman aged 55-70 years with active COVID-19.

The chain couples TRBV5-1 to TRBJ2-3; 10 bases match TRBD2. Trimming removed 4 bases from V and 3 bases from J; junction bases left unmatched: 8. The germline gives CDR1 SGHRS, CDR2 YFSETQ. The CDR3 extends over 16 amino acids. The CDR3 DNA reads as TGCGCCAGCAGCACGGCTAGCGGGAGAACTACAGATACGCAGTATTTT. The encoded protein is CASSTASGRTTDTQYF.

The rearrangement uses TRBV4-1 and TRBJ2-1; no clear D. Germline loops: CDR1 MGHRA, CDR2 YSYEKL. V was pared by 3 bases and J by 6 bases, with 21 bases between. The CDR3 has 17 amino acids. CDR3 sequence (DNA): TGCGCCAGCAGCCAGCCTGATATTGGCTTCGCCTTCAATGAGCAGTTCTTC. Translation: CASSQPDIGFAFNEQFF.

The chain employs TRBV6-6 and TRBJ1-3; possible D gene TRBD1, 5 bases. The ends were cut back, 5 bases at V and 0 bases at J, with 11 bases in the middle. CDR1 is MNHNY and CDR2 is SVGAGI in the germline V gene (reference sequence). The CDR3 covers 15 residues. In DNA, the CDR3 is TGTGCCAGCAGTCCGGGACTAAGCTCTGGAAACACCATATATTTT. Translating gives CASSPGLSSGNTIYF.

This sequence joins TRBV20-1 and TRBJ2-3, with D possibly matching TRBD2 (5 bases). Trimming stripped 6 bases from V and 5 bases from J, with 9 bases between. Looked up from germline, CDR1 is DFQATT and CDR2 is SNEGSKA (reference sequence). This CDR3 spans 11 amino acids. CDR3 sequence (DNA): TGCAGTGCCTTACGGGGAGATACGCAGTATTTT. The encoded protein is CSALRGDTQYF.

The chain uses TRBV19 and TRBJ1-4; the D is unclear. V lost 5 bases to trimming and J lost 3 bases, with 13 bases between them. The germline V gene encodes CDR1 LNHDA and CDR2 SQIVND (reference sequence). The CDR3 runs 15 residues. CDR3 loop: CASSGMEAANEKLFF. DNA for the CDR3: TGTGCCAGTAGTGGAATGGAGGCGGCTAATGAAAAACTGTTTTTT.

J is TRBJ2-3 and V is TRBV6-5; D remains ambiguous. The germline V gene encodes CDR1 MNHEY and CDR2 SVGAGI. Trimming left V 5 bases short and J 3 bases short, with 12 bases between. The CDR3 loop spans 14 amino acids. CDR3 amino acids: CASSTGIATDTQYF. CDR3 coding DNA: TGTGCCAGCAGTACCGGAATAGCTACAGATACGCAGTATTTT.

The gene calls are TRBV15 and TRBJ2-1; the D is unclear. Between the trimmed V and J ends, which lost 1 base and 9 bases, there was a span of 10 bases. The CDR3 runs 13 residues. Germline CDR1 reads LNHNV; CDR2 reads YYDKDF (reference sequence). The CDR3 region is CATSRGQATEQFF. As DNA, the CDR3 is TGTGCCACCAGCAGAGGGCAGGCTACTGAGCAGTTCTTC.

The chain uses TRBV2 and TRBJ2-1; 8 bases map to TRBD2. Germline V gene lookup returns CDR1 SNHLY and CDR2 FYNNEI. CDR3 length equals 14 residues. J gave up 9 bases and V 6 bases, and 10 bases lay outside the gene matches. The CDR3 nucleotides are TGTGCCAGCAGCCGGCCCAGCGGGAGTACTGAGCAGTTCTTC. Encoded protein: CASSRPSGSTEQFF. Complete variable domain (other parts from reference TRBV2 and TRBJ2-1): EPEVTQTPSHQVTQMGQEVILRCVPISNHLYFYWYRQILGQKVEFLVSFYNNEISEKSEIFDDQFSVERPDGSNFTLKIRSTKLEDSAMYFCASSRPSGSTEQFFGPGTRLTVL.

The V call is TRBV19, the J call TRBJ2-1, with D possibly matching TRBD1 (5 bases). The CDR3 sequence is 15 residues long. Germline CDR1 reads LNHDA; CDR2 reads SQIVND (reference sequence). Trimming took off 3 bases at V and 3 bases at J, with 12 bases between the two ends. DNA for the CDR3: TGTGCCAGTAGTATGGGGCAAATTTTCTACAATGAGCAGTTCTTC. This sequence encodes CASSMGQIFYNEQFF.

J is TRBJ1-5 and V is TRBV5-1, with a weak D call TRBD1 (5 bases). The germline V and J ends were trimmed by 1 base and 4 bases, with 12 bases remaining between them. The CDR3 is 15 amino acids. The germline CDR1 and CDR2 sequences are SGHRS and YFSETQ. DNA of the CDR3: TGCGCCAGCAGCTTGTATGCTGGGGCGAATCAGCCCCAGCATTTT. Translation gives CASSLYAGANQPQHF. Combining the CDR3 with reference TRBV5-1 and TRBJ1-5 gives the whole variable domain KAGVTQTPRYLIKTRGQQVTLSCSPISGHRSVSWYQQTPGQGLQFLFEYFSETQRNKGNFPGRFSGRQFSNSRSEMNVSTLELGDSALYLCASSLYAGANQPQHFGDGTRLSIL.

This chain joins TRBV28 and TRBJ2-7; D unresolved. CDR1 MDHEN and CDR2 SYDVKM come from the germline V gene. The CDR3 covers 12 residues. V lost 4 bases, J lost 9 bases, and 13 bases lay in between. The CDR3 DNA reads TGTGCCAGCAGTTCCCCACTCCTGAGGCAGTACTTC. This sequence encodes CASSSPLLRQYF. Full variable domain (outside the CDR3, taken from reference TRBV28 and TRBJ2-7): DVKVTQSSRYLVKRTGEKVFLECVQDMDHENMFWYRQDPGLGLRLIYFSYDVKMKEKGDIPEGYSVSREKKERFSLILESASTNQTSMYLCASSSPLLRQYFGPGTRLTVT.

The V and J genes are TRBV21-1 and TRBJ1-1; the table calls TRBD1, which could not be checked here. TRBV21-1 counts as a pseudogene. The CDR3 has 15 amino acids. CDR3 coding DNA: TGTGCCCGACATTGGGTCCAGAACATGAACACTGAAGCTTTCTTT. Its protein product is CARHWVQNMNTEAFF.

This chain connects TRBV21-1 to TRBJ1-5. TRBV21-1 has pseudogene status. This CDR3 has 15 residues. The CDR3 coding sequence is TGTGCCAGCAGCAAAGAAGGAGGGGGGGATCAGCCCCAGCATTTT. It translates to CASSKEGGGDQPQHF.

A single count supports this clone. The chain is built from TRBV11-2 and TRBJ2-1; weak D call: TRBD1 (5 bases). This CDR3 is 16 amino acids long. Trimming removed 1 base at V and 0 bases at J, with 10 bases between. CDR1 and CDR2 from the germline V gene are SGHAT and FQNNGV. CDR3 DNA sequence: TGTGCCAGCAGCTTAGTGGGGCGGAGCTCCTACAATGAGCAGTTCTTC. It is translated as CASSLVGRSSYNEQFF.

CDR3 loop: CASNNIRGSRETQYF. The CDR3 coding sequence is TGTGCCAGCAACAACATCCGAGGTTCAAGAGAGACCCAGTACTTC. The chain couples TRBV5-6 to TRBJ2-5, with no clear D. The germline V gene has CDR1 SGHDT and CDR2 YYEEEE. The CDR3 length is 15 residues. V lost 6 bases and J 4 bases, leaving 19 bases between the germline ends.

V usage is TRBV27 and J usage is TRBJ2-7; 7 nucleotides agree with TRBD1. Germline V gene sequence: CDR1 MNHEY, CDR2 SMNVEV (reference sequence). V trimming: 5 bases; J trimming: 1 base; junction bases outside the gene matches: 17. CDR3 size: 18 residues. CDR3 DNA sequence: TGTGCCAGCAGTCCGGCGACAGGGAAATGGGGCTCGTCCTACGAGCAGTACTTC. Its translation is CASSPATGKWGSSYEQYF.

The CDR3 nucleotides are TGTGCCAGTAGTCCTCAGGGCCAGAACACTGAAGCTTTCTTT. Translating it yields CASSPQGQNTEAFF. This rearrangement joins TRBV19 to TRBJ1-1; D perhaps matches TRBD1 (5 bases). In germline, CDR1 is LNHDA, CDR2 SQIVND (reference sequence). There are 14 residues in the CDR3. Deletions cut 5 bases from V and 1 base from J, with 11 bases between.

J is TRBJ1-1 and V is TRBV7-9; D is perhaps TRBD1 (5 bases). The V and J ends lost 6 bases and 1 base respectively, with 12 bases between them. Germline CDR1 reads SEHNR; CDR2 reads FQNEAQ (reference sequence). The CDR3 totals 14 residues. Here the CDR3 DNA reads TGTGCCAGCAGGGGGGGAGTTGGGAACACTGAAGCTTTCTTT. This codes for CASRGGVGNTEAFF.

CDR3 DNA: TGTGCCAGCAGTACCACCATGACAGGGTATCAACTGTTTTTT. Its protein product is CASSTTMTGYQLFF. The chain has TRBV6-5 and TRBJ1-4, with 7 nucleotides matching TRBD1. J was trimmed by 12 bases and V by 5 bases; bases with no gene match: 12. This CDR3 contains 14 residues. From germline, CDR1 is MNHEY and CDR2 SVGAGI.

This chain connects TRBV19 to TRBJ2-3, with a possible D match to TRBD1 (5 bases). V lost 5 bases, J lost 2 bases, and 11 bases lay in between. Per the germline V gene, CDR1 is LNHDA and CDR2 is SQIVND (reference sequence). This CDR3 is 14 amino acids long. The CDR3 protein is CASSLRQLTDTQYF. The CDR3 DNA is TGTGCCAGTAGTTTGAGACAGCTCACAGATACGCAGTATTTT.

The chain has TRBV11-2 and TRBJ2-1; possible D gene TRBD2, 6 bases. CDR3 length: 16 amino acids. Germline CDR1 SGHAT, CDR2 FQNNGV. V gave up 1 base and J gave up 3 bases, with 13 bases separating them. The CDR3 here is CASSLVVTRGYNEQFF. The CDR3 DNA reads as TGTGCCAGCAGCTTAGTTGTGACTAGGGGCTACAATGAGCAGTTCTTC.